In its sample, the clone carrying this TCR beta chain was seen once. The antigen remains unidentified. This entry comes from a study of cytomegalovirus exposure and HLA in healthy donors. V was pared by 4 bases and J by 4 bases, with 18 bases between. The CDR3 has 15 residues. The germline gives CDR1 GTSNPN, CDR2 SVGIG (reference sequence). Use of 60 Vbeta and 13 Jbeta primers characterized the PCR. Profiled with immunoSEQ multiplex PCR; TCRdb holds only in-frame clones, not every one. The sample yields 180,000 or so clones, approximately 79% seen once. Study observations and caveats: With DRB1 most and HLA-C fewest, TCR association rates differed between HLA loci in a later analysis. Per a later analysis, HLA-associated TCR beta chains showed more clonal expansion than other, equally common TCR beta chains.

The chain combines TRBV30 with TRBJ2-3, with a tentative D call TRBD2 (6 bases). The specimen sequenced was PBMCs. This clonotype originated in a man aged 35-49 years in good health and CMV-seropositive. DNA for the CDR3: TGTGCCTGGACGGTTGGCGGAGGGAGCGCAGATACGCAGTATTTT. Encoded protein: CAWTVGGGSADTQYF.